One and the same sample provided the 26 T cell receptor beta chains below, sequenced in a study of blood T cell repertoires in COVID-19. Method: immunoSEQ multiplex PCR; TCRdb's copy keeps in-frame clones and lacks some. This table has more than 85,000 clones, roughly 87% appearing once. The source material was peripheral blood. The source is a man between 65 and 80 years old with acute or convalescent COVID-19.

This sequence joins TRBV18 and TRBJ2-5; no clear D. This CDR3 has 13 amino acids. V lost 2 bases to trimming and J lost 2 bases, with 6 bases between them. Germline CDR1 and CDR2: KGHSH and LQKENI. In nucleotides, the CDR3 is TGTGCCAGCTCACCAGCACAGCAAGAGACCCAGTACTTC. Protein product: CASSPAQQETQYF.

The gene calls are TRBV19 and TRBJ1-5, with 7 bases aligning to TRBD1. This CDR3 has 14 amino acids. Looked up from germline, CDR1 is LNHDA and CDR2 is SQIVND (reference sequence). With V trimmed by 5 bases and J by 3 bases, 4 bases remained unmatched. The CDR3 here is CASSDRDPNQPQHF. CDR3 coding DNA: TGTGCCAGTAGTGACAGGGACCCCAATCAGCCCCAGCATTTT.

The V and J genes are TRBV5-1 and TRBJ2-5, with D possibly being TRBD2 (5 bases). Trimming took off 2 bases at V and 1 base at J, with 12 bases between the two ends. Germline V gives CDR1 SGHRS, CDR2 YFSETQ. The CDR3 spans 15 residues. CDR3 nucleotides: TGCGCCAGCAGCTTCGGACTTGCGAGCCAAGAGACCCAGTACTTC. Its protein is CASSFGLASQETQYF.

The J gene is TRBJ1-2, the V gene TRBV12-5; 12 bases fit TRBD1. Unmatched junction bases numbered 6, after V lost 5 bases and J lost 2 bases. Germline CDR1 LGHNT, CDR2 FRNRAP. This CDR3 is built from 16 residues. CDR3 sequence (DNA): TGTGCTAGTGGTCCGGGACAGGGGGCGTCCAACTATGGCTACACCTTC. It codes for CASGPGQGASNYGYTF.

This rearrangement joins TRBV10-1 to TRBJ2-3; 8 nucleotides align to TRBD1. Germline V gives CDR1 WNHNN, CDR2 SYGVQD (reference sequence). The trim removed 4 bases at V and 2 bases at J, leaving 2 bases unmatched. The CDR3 contains 14 residues. The CDR3 nucleotides are TGCGCCAGCAGTGGACAGGGGATCACAGATACGCAGTATTTT. Its protein is CASSGQGITDTQYF.

This clone was observed a handful of times. The chain employs TRBV2 and TRBJ1-2; TRBD1 matches at 9 bases. J gave up 4 bases and V 2 bases, and 14 bases lay outside the gene matches. This CDR3 spans 18 amino acids. Germline values: CDR1 SNHLY, CDR2 FYNNEI. The CDR3 protein is CASSELWDRDLSFYGYTF. The CDR3 nucleotides read TGTGCCAGCAGTGAATTGTGGGACAGGGATTTGTCCTTCTATGGCTACACCTTC.

The rearrangement uses TRBV29-1 and TRBJ1-2; TRBD1 aligns across 8 bases. With V trimmed by 5 bases and J by 8 bases, 7 bases remained unmatched. CDR1 and CDR2 from the germline V gene are SQVTM and ANQGSEA. The CDR3 totals 12 residues. The CDR3 DNA reads as TGCAGCGTTTGGGGGGGACAGGTGGGCTACACCTTC. Translating gives CSVWGGQVGYTF.

CDR3 bases: TGTGCCAGCAGTGAGCCCTTCGGTCACGAGCAGTACTTC. Amino acids: CASSEPFGHEQYF. V usage is TRBV6-1 and J usage is TRBJ2-7; no clear D gene. CDR3 size: 13 residues. Germline CDR1 reads MNHNS; CDR2 reads SASEGT. Trimming removed 3 bases at V and 5 bases at J, with 11 bases between.

This chain links TRBV20-1 with TRBJ1-2, with D uncertain. CDR3 length: 13 amino acids. CDR1 and CDR2 from the germline V gene are DFQATT and SNEGSKA (reference sequence). V was trimmed by 3 bases and J by 4 bases, leaving 12 bases between them. For the CDR3, the DNA is TGCAGTGCTAGTCTGAGGGTCTCCTATGGCTACACCTTC. It yields the protein CSASLRVSYGYTF.

This rearrangement joins TRBV7-8 to TRBJ1-3, with TRBD1 matching 9 bases. The CDR3 contains 14 residues. Germline CDR1 and CDR2: SGHVS and FQNEAQ. The V and J ends lost 2 bases and 14 bases, in that order; junction bases with no gene match: 10. The DNA for the CDR3 is TGTGCCAGCAGCTTACCAGGGACAGGGAGAAGGGTATATTTT. It encodes CASSLPGTGRRVYF.

The chain employs TRBV7-9 and TRBJ2-7; 7 bases line up with TRBD1. Per germline, CDR1 SEHNR and CDR2 FQNEAQ (reference sequence). This CDR3 is built from 14 residues. The V gene end was trimmed by 1 base and the J gene end by 6 bases; junction bases not matched to a gene: 6. In DNA form, the CDR3 reads TGTGCCAGCAGCTTAGAGGGACAGTGGGCCGAGCAGTACTTC. This translates into CASSLEGQWAEQYF.

This rearrangement joins TRBV28 to TRBJ1-2; 8 bases line up with TRBD1. The ends lost 8 bases at V and 4 bases at J; junction bases unmatched: 12. This CDR3 is built from 15 residues. Looked up from germline, CDR1 is MDHEN and CDR2 is SYDVKM. The CDR3 loop reads CASLTSGGLIYGYTF. The CDR3 nucleotides read TGTGCCAGCCTTACCTCAGGGGGCCTCATCTATGGCTACACCTTC.

V is TRBV11-2 and J is TRBJ2-7; a possible D gene is TRBD2 (6 bases). CDR1 is SGHAT, CDR2 FQNNGV, per germline. The V end lost 1 base, the J end lost 6 bases, and 19 bases lay between the germline ends. CDR3 size: 16 residues. In nucleotides, the CDR3 is TGTGCCAGCAGCTTAGGGTCAGGGAGGTCCCCCACCGAGCAGTACTTC. As protein: CASSLGSGRSPTEQYF.

The chain recombines TRBV28 with TRBJ1-1; the D gene is possibly TRBD1 (5 bases). Trimming pared 2 bases from V and 3 bases from J, leaving 16 bases between. Germline lookup yields CDR1 MDHEN and CDR2 SYDVKM. The CDR3 covers 16 residues. Here the CDR3 DNA reads TGTGCCAGCAGTTTACTGTCCACCTGGGGGGACACTGAAGCTTTCTTT. It specifies CASSLLSTWGDTEAFF.

The table lists this clone with a count of one. This CDR3 reads CASSVPDTHSGNTIYF. CDR3 nucleotides: TGTGCCAGCAGCGTCCCAGACACCCACTCTGGAAACACCATATATTTT. The genes are TRBV9 and TRBJ1-3; D gene ambiguous. The germline CDR1 and CDR2 sequences are SGDLS and YYNGEE. The CDR3 is 16 amino acids. The ends were cut back, 2 bases at V and 0 bases at J, with 12 bases in the middle.

The chain has TRBV28 and TRBJ2-5; D is possibly TRBD1 (5 bases). V lost 8 bases to trimming and J lost 1 base, with 8 bases between them. CDR3 size: 12 residues. Germline loops: CDR1 MDHEN, CDR2 SYDVKM. For the CDR3, the DNA is TGTGCCAGCGGGGCATTCCAAGAGACCCAGTACTTC. Residues: CASGAFQETQYF.

This chain links TRBV11-2 with TRBJ2-3; tentative D call: TRBD1 (6 bases). The germline CDR1 and CDR2 sequences are SGHAT and FQNNGV. There are 17 residues in the CDR3. Trimming took off 0 bases at V and 1 base at J, with 14 bases between the two ends. The CDR3: CASSLEVGAPGTDTQYF. CDR3 DNA sequence: TGTGCCAGCAGCTTAGAGGTGGGGGCCCCGGGCACAGATACGCAGTATTTT.

The rearrangement joins TRBV6-5 to TRBJ2-7; 9 nucleotides line up with TRBD1. Germline V gene lookup returns CDR1 MNHEY and CDR2 SVGAGI. V shed 5 bases, J shed 11 bases, and the junction held 13 bases outside the gene matches. The CDR3 consists of 14 residues. The CDR3 DNA reads TGTGCCAGCAGTCCCTCGGGACAGGGTTCTTTTAAGTACGTC. This sequence encodes CASSPSGQGSFKYV.

This chain connects TRBV13 to TRBJ1-4; 7 bases match TRBD1. With V trimmed by 6 bases and J by 6 bases, 7 bases remained unmatched. CDR1 is PRHDT, CDR2 FYEKMQ, per germline (reference sequence). The CDR3 runs to 14 residues. CDR3 DNA: TGTGCCAGCAGACACAGGGGCTCAGATGAAAAACTGTTTTTT. This translates into CASRHRGSDEKLFF.

The genes are TRBV7-6 and TRBJ1-5; D is unclear. Germline loops: CDR1 SGHVS, CDR2 FNYEAQ. V was trimmed by 0 bases and J by 0 bases, leaving 6 bases between them. The CDR3 sequence is 15 residues long. The CDR3 nucleotides read TGTGCCAGCAGCTTAGCGGGCGATAGCAATCAGCCCCAGCATTTT. As protein: CASSLAGDSNQPQHF.

This clone showed up just once. The chain links TRBV5-5 to TRBJ1-1, with 7 bases fitting TRBD1. Trimming at V came to 1 base and at J to 1 base, leaving 7 bases not matched to a gene. The germline gives CDR1 SGHKS, CDR2 YYEKEE (reference sequence). This CDR3 spans 16 amino acids. CDR3 protein: CASSLWRGLQNTEAFF. In DNA form, the CDR3 reads TGTGCCAGCAGCTTGTGGAGGGGGCTTCAGAACACTGAAGCTTTCTTT.

The V and J genes are TRBV5-1 and TRBJ1-2; tentative D call: TRBD1 (6 bases). V was trimmed by 4 bases and J by 0 bases, leaving 10 bases between them. Per germline, CDR1 SGHRS and CDR2 YFSETQ. The CDR3 totals 14 residues. The DNA for the CDR3 is TGCGCCAGCAGCACTGGACAGACTAACTATGGCTACACCTTC. This translates into CASSTGQTNYGYTF.

This chain uses TRBV7-6 with TRBJ2-2; the match to TRBD2 covers 8 bases. J was trimmed by 3 bases and V by 2 bases; bases with no gene match: 8. In germline, CDR1 is SGHVS, CDR2 FNYEAQ. The CDR3 runs to 17 residues. CDR3 nucleotide sequence: TGTGCCAGCAGCTTACGGGCGAGCGGGGGCCACACCGGGGAGCTGTTTTTT. Protein sequence: CASSLRASGGHTGELFF.

J is TRBJ1-2 and V is TRBV7-9; 8 nucleotides match TRBD1. Germline CDR1 reads SEHNR; CDR2 reads FQNEAQ (reference sequence). The CDR3 runs 13 residues. The V and J ends lost 6 bases and 8 bases, in that order; junction bases with no gene match: 8. In DNA, the CDR3 is TGTGCCAGCAGTGCTCAGGGGGCTGGGGGCTACACCTTC. Translation: CASSAQGAGGYTF.

This clone was observed many times. The chain has TRBV6-4 and TRBJ2-3; 14 nucleotides align to TRBD2. The ends lost 6 bases at V and 5 bases at J; junction bases unmatched: 4. CDR3 length: 15 amino acids. Germline CDR1 reads MRHNA; CDR2 reads SNTAGT. The CDR3, as DNA: TGTGCCAGCAGCCCCGGGACTAGCGGGGGAGATACGCAGTATTTT. Its translation: CASSPGTSGGDTQYF.

The rearrangement links TRBV12-5 to TRBJ2-5; the match to TRBD1 covers 11 bases. There are 16 residues in the CDR3. J was trimmed by 5 bases and V by 1 base; bases with no gene match: 6. Germline V lookup: CDR1 LGHNT, CDR2 FRNRAP. The CDR3 DNA is TGTGCTAGTGGTTTGGATGGGACAGGGGGTAGGGAGACCCAGTACTTC. The encoded protein is CASGLDGTGGRETQYF.